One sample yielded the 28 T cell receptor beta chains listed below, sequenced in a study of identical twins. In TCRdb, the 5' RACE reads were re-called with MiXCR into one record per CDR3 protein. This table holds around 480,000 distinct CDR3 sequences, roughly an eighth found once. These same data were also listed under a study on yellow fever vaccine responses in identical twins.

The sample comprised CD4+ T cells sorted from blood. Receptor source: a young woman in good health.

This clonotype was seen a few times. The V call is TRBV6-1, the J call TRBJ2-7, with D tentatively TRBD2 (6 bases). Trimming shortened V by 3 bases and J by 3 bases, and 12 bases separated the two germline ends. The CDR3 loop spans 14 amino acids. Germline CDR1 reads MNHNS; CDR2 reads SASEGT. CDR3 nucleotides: TGTGCCAGCAGTGAGGCCGGGGAGGACTACGAGCAGTACTTC. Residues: CASSEAGEDYEQYF.

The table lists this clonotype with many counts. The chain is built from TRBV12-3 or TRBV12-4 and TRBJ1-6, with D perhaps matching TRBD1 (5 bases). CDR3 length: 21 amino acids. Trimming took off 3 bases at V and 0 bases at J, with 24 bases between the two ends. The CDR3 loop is CASSFSPPGGVPSSYNSPLHF. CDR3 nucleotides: TGTGCCAGCAGTTTCAGTCCCCCCGGGGGTGTCCCGAGCTCCTATAATTCACCCCTCCACTTT.

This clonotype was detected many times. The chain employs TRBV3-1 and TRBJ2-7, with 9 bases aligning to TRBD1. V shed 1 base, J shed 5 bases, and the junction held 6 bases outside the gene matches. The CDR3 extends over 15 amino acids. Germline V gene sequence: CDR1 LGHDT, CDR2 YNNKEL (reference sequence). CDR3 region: CASSQVGTGSNEQYF. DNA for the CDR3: TGTGCCAGCAGCCAAGTCGGGACAGGGAGCAACGAGCAGTACTTC.

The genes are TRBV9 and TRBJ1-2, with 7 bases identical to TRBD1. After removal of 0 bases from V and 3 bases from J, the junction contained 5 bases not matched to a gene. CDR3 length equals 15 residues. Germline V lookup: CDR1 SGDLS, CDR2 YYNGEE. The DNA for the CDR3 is TGTGCCAGCAGCGTAGTGACAGGGTGGGACTATGGCTACACCTTC. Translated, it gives CASSVVTGWDYGYTF.

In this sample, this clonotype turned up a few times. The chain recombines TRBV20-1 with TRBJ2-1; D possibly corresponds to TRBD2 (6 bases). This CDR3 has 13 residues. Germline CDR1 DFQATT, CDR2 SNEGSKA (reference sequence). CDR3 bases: TGCAGCGCGGGCGGGACCTTCTACAATGAGCAGTTCTTC. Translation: CSAGGTFYNEQFF.

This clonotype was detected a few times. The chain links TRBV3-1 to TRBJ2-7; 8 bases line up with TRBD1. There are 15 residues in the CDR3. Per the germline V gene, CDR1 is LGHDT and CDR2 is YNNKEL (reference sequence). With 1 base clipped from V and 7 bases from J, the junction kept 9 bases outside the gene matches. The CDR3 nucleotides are TGTGCCAGCAGCCAAGTGGGGCAGGGGGCGAAGGAGCAGTACTTC. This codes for CASSQVGQGAKEQYF.

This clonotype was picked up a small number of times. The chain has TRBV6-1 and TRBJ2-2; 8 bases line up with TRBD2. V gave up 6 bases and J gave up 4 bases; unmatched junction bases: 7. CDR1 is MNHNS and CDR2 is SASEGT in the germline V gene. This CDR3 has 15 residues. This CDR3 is CASRKAGVSTGELFF. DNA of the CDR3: TGTGCCAGCAGGAAAGCGGGAGTAAGCACCGGGGAGCTGTTTTTT.

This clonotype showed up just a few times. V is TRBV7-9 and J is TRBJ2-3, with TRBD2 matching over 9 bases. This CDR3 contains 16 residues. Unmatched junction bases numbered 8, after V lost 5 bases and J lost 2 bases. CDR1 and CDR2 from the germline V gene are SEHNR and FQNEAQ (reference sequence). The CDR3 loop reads CASSIAAGGNTDTQYF. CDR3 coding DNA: TGTGCCAGCAGCATCGCAGCGGGGGGCAACACAGATACGCAGTATTTT.

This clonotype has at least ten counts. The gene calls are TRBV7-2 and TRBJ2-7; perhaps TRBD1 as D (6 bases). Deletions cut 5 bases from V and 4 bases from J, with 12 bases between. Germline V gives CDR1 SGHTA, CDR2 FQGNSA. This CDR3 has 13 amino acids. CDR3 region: CASSARQGYEQYF. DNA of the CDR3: TGTGCCAGCAGCGCTCGGCAGGGGTACGAGCAGTACTTC.

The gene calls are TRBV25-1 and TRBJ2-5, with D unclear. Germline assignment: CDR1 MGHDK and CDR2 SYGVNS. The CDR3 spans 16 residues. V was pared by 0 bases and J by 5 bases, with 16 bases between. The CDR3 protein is CASSEYGSTLYETQYF. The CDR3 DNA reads TGTGCCAGCAGTGAATACGGAAGTACCCTATATGAGACCCAGTACTTC.

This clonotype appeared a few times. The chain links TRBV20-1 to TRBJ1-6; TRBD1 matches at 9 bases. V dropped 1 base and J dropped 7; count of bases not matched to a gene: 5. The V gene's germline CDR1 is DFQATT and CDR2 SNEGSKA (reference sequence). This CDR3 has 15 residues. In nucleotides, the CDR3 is TGCAGTGCTAGAGGGACAGGGGCATCAAATTCACCCCTCCACTTT. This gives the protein CSARGTGASNSPLHF.

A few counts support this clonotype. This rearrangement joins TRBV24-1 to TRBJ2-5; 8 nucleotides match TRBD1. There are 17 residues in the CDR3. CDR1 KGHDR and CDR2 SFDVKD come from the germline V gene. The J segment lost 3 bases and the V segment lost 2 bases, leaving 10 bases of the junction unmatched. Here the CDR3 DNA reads TGTGCCACCAGTGATTCCGGGTTGACAGGGGTTGAAGAGACCCAGTACTTC. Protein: CATSDSGLTGVEETQYF.

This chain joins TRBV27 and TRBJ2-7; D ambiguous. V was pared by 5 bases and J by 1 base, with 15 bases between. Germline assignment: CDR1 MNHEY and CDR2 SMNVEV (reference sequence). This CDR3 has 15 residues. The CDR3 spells CASSMDLRLSYEQYF. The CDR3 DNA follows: TGTGCCAGCAGTATGGACCTTCGGCTATCCTACGAGCAGTACTTC.

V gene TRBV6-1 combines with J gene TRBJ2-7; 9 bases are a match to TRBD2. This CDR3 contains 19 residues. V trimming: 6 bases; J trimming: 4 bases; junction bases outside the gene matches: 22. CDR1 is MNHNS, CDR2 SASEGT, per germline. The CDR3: CASRAIRGSGSVRQYEQYF. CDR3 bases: TGTGCCAGCAGAGCGATTAGGGGTAGCGGGAGTGTTAGGCAGTACGAGCAGTACTTC.

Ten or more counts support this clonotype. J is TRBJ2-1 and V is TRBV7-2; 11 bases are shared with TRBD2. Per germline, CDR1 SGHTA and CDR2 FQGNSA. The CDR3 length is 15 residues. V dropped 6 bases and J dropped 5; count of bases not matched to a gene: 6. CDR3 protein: CASSLTSGSNNEQFF. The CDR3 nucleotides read TGTGCCAGCAGTCTTACTAGCGGGAGCAACAATGAGCAGTTCTTC.

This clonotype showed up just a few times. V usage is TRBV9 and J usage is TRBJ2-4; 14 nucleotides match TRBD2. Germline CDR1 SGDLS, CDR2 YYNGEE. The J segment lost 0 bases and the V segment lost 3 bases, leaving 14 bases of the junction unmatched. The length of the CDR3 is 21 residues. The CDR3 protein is CASSAIRSGTSGRSAKNIQYF. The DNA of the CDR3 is TGTGCCAGCAGCGCTATTCGTTCGGGGACTAGCGGGAGATCAGCCAAAAACATTCAGTACTTC.

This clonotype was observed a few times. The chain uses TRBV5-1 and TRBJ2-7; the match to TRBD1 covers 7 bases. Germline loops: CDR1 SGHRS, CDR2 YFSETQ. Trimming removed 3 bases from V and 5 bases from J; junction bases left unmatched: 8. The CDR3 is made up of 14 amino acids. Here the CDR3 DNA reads TGCGCCAGCAGCTCAAGACAGGGAATGAACGAGCAGTACTTC. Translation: CASSSRQGMNEQYF.

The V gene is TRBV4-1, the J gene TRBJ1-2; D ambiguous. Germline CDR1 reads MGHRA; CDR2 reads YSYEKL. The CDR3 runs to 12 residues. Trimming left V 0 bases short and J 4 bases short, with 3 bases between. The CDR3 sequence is CASSQEPYGYTF. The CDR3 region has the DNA TGCGCCAGCAGCCAAGAACCCTATGGCTACACCTTC.

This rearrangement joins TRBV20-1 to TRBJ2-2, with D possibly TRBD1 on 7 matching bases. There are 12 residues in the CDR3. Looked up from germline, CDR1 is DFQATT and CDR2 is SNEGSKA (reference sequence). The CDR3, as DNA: TGCAGCGGGGGACAGAGCACCGGGGAGCTGTTTTTT. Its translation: CSGGQSTGELFF.

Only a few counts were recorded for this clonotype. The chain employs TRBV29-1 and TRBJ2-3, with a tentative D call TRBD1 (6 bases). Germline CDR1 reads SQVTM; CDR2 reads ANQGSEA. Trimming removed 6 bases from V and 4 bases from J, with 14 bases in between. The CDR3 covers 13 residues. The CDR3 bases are TGCAGCGTAGCTAAAGGGACACCAGATACGCAGTATTTT. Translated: CSVAKGTPDTQYF.

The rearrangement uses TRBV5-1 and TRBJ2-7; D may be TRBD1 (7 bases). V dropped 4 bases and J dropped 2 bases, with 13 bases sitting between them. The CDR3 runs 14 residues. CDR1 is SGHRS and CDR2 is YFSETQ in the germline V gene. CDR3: CASSPEGQPYEQYF. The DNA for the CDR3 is TGCGCCAGCAGCCCGGAGGGACAGCCCTACGAGCAGTACTTC.

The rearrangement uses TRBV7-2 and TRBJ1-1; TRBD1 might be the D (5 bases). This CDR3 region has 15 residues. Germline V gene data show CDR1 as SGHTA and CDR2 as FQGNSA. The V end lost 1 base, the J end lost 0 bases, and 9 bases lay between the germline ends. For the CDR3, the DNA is TGTGCCAGCAGCTTAGAGGGCAGGGTGAACACTGAAGCTTTCTTT. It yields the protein CASSLEGRVNTEAFF.

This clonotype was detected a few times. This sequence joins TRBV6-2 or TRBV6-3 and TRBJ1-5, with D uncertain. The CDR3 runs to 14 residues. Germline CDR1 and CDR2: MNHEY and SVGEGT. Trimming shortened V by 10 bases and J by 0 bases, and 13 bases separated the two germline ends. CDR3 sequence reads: CATVPSHSNQPQHF. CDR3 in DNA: TGTGCCACCGTCCCGTCACATAGCAATCAGCCCCAGCATTTT.

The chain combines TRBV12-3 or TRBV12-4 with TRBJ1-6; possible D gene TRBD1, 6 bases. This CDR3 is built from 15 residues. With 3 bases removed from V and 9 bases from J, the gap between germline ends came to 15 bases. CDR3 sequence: CASSLGDISGSPLHF. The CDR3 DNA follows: TGTGCCAGCAGTTTGGGGGACATATCTGGTTCACCCCTCCACTTT.

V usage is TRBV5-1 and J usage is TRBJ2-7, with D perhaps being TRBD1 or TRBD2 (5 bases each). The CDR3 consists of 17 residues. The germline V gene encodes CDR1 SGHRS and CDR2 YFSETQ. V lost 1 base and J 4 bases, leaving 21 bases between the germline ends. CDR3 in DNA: TGCGCCAGCAGCTTGCAACCCTCGAGAGGGGTAGAGTACGAGCAGTACTTC. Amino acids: CASSLQPSRGVEYEQYF.

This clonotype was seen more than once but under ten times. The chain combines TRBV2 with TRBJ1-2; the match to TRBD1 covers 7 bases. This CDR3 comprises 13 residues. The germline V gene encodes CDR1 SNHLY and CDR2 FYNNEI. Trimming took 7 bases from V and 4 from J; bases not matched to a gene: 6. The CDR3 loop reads CASTLTGPYGYTF. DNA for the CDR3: TGTGCCAGCACCCTGACAGGGCCCTATGGCTACACCTTC. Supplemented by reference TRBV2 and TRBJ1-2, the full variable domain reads EPEVTQTPSHQVTQMGQEVILRCVPISNHLYFYWYRQILGQKVEFLVSFYNNEISEKSEIFDDQFSVERPDGSNFTLKIRSTKLEDSAMYFCASTLTGPYGYTFGSGTRLTVV.

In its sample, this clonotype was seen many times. The CDR3 loop reads CASSEIRLLFYNEQFF. In nucleotides, the CDR3 is TGTGCCAGCAGTGAAATCAGACTCCTTTTTTACAATGAGCAGTTCTTC. The rearrangement joins TRBV6-1 to TRBJ2-1; D is unclear. Deletions cut 2 bases from V and 4 bases from J, with 15 bases between. The length of the CDR3 is 16 residues. Germline V gives CDR1 MNHNS, CDR2 SASEGT.

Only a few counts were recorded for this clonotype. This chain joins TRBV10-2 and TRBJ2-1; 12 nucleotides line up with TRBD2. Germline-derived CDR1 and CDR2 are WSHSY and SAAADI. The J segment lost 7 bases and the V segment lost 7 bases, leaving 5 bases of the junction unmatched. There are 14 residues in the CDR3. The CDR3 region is CASIASGGGNEQFF. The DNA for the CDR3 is TGCGCCAGCATCGCTAGCGGGGGGGGGAATGAGCAGTTCTTC.